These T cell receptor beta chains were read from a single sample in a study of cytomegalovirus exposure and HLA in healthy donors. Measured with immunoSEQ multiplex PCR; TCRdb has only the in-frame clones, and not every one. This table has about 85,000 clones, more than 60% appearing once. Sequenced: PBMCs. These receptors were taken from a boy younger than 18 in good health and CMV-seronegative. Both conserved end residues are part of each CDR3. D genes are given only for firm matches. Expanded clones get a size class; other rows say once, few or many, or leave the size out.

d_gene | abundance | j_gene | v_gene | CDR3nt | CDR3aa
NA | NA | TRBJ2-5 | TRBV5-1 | TGCGCCAGCAGCTTGGTAGGGGCGGAGACCCAGTACTTC | CASSLVGAETQYF
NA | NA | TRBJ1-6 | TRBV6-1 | TGTGCCAGCAGTGCCAAGGACAGCGCCGCTTCACCCCTCCACTTT | CASSAKDSAASPLHF
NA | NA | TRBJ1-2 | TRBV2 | TGTGCCAGCAGGATGCGACTCTACACCTTC | CASRMRLYTF
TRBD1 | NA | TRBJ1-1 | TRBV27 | TGTGCCAGCTACCGACAGGGAGATATTTCTGAAGCTTTCTTT | CASYRQGDISEAFF
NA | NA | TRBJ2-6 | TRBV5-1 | TGCGCCAGCAGCTTCGGGTTCTCCATCTCTGATGGGGCCAACGTCCTGACTTTC | CASSFGFSISDGANVLTF
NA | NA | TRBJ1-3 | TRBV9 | TGTGCCAGCAGCGTAGTCCCGGAGGGAAACACCATATATTTT | CASSVVPEGNTIYF
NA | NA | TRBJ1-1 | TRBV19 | TGTGCCAGTAGTATAGGCAGGACTGAAGCTTTCTTT | CASSIGRTEAFF
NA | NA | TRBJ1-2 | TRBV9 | TGTGCCAGCAGCGTAGCTACAGGAGTCAACTATGGCTACACCTTC | CASSVATGVNYGYTF
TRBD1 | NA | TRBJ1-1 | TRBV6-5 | TGTGCCAGCAGCTTGGACAGGGCCGCTGAAGCTTTCTTT | CASSLDRAAEAFF
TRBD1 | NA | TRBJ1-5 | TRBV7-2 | TGTGCCAGCAGCTTAGCGAGGCAGGGGGCTTGGCCCCAGCATTTT | CASSLARQGAWPQHF
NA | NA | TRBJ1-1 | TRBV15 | TGTGCCACCAGCAGAGCGCAGGGAAACACTGAAGCTTTCTTT | CATSRAQGNTEAFF
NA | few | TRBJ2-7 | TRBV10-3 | TGTGCCTATCGAACGGACAGCAATTCCTACGAGCAGTACTTC | CAYRTDSNSYEQYF